This T cell receptor beta chain was obtained from a study of control samples from healthy donors and cancer patients. The data were produced by immunoSEQ multiplex PCR, yet TCRdb's version contains in-frame clones alone and is incomplete. The repertoire holds 350,000 to 450,000 clones, with around 90% as singletons. The germline V gene encodes CDR1 SGHVS and CDR2 FNYEAQ. The V end lost 5 bases, the J end lost 8 bases, and 16 bases lay between the germline ends. CDR3 length equals 14 residues. Sequenced sample: PBMCs. The rearrangement joins TRBV7-6 to TRBJ2-1, with D possibly being TRBD2 (7 bases). The source of this sequence is a man aged 35 to 55 with head and neck cancer. The CDR3 sequence is CASSPRGAIDEQFF. CDR3 DNA: TGTGCCAGCAGCCCTCGGGGGGCCATAGATGAGCAGTTCTTC.